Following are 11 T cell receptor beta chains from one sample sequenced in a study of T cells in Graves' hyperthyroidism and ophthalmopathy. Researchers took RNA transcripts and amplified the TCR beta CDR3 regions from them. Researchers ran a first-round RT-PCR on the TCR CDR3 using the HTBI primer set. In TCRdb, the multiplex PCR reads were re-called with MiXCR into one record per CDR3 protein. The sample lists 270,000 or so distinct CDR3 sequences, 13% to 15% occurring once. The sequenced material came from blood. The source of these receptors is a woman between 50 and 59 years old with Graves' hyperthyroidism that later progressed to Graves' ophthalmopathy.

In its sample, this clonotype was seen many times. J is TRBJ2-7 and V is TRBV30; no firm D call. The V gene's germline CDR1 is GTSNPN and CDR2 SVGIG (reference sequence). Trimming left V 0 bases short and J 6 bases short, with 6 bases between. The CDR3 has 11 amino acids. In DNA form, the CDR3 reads TGTGCCTGGAGTGTATCGCGCGAGCAGTACTTC. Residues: CAWSVSREQYF.

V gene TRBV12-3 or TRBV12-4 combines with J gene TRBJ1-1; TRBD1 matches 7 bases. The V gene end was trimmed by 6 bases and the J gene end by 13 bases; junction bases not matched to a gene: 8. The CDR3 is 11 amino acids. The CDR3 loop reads CASRHRGEGFF. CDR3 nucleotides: TGTGCCAGCAGGCACAGGGGTGAGGGTTTCTTT.

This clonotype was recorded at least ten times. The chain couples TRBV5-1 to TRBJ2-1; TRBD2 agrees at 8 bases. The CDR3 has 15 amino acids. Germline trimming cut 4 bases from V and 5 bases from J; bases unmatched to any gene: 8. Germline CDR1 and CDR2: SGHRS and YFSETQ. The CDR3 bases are TGCGCCAGCAGCCCCAGGGGAGCGGGAGACAATGAGCAGTTCTTC. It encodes CASSPRGAGDNEQFF.

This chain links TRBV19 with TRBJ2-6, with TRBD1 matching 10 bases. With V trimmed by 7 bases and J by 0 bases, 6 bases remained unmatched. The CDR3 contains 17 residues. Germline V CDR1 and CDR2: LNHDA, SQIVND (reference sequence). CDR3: CASIPGTGDSGANVLTF. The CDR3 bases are TGTGCCAGTATCCCCGGGACAGGGGACTCTGGGGCCAACGTCCTGACTTTC.

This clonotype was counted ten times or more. CDR3 sequence (DNA): TGTGCCAGCAGCGCGCTTTCGAACACTGAAGCTTTCTTT. The encoded protein is CASSALSNTEAFF. This chain connects TRBV9 to TRBJ1-1; the D is unclear. The ends were cut back, 3 bases at V and 1 base at J, with 7 bases in the middle. The length of the CDR3 is 13 residues. The V gene's germline CDR1 is SGDLS and CDR2 YYNGEE. The whole variable domain, filled in from reference TRBV9 and TRBJ1-1, reads DSGVTQTPKHLITATGQRVTLRCSPRSGDLSVYWYQQSLDQGLQFLIQYYNGEERAKGNILERFSAQQFPDLHSELNLSSLELGDSALYFCASSALSNTEAFFGQGTRLTVV.

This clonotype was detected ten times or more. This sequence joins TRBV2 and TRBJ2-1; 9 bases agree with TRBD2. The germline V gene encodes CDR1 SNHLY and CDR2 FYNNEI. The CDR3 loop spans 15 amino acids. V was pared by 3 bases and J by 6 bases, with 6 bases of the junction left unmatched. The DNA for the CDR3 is TGTGCCAGCAGTGAGTGGCGGGAGGGCGGCAATGAGCAGTTCTTC. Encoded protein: CASSEWREGGNEQFF.

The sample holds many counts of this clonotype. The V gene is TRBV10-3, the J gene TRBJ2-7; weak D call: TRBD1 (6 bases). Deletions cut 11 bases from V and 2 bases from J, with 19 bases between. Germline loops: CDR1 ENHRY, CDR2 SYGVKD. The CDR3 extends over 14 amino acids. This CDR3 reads CAARGEQGAYEQYF. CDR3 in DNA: TGTGCCGCCCGAGGGGAACAGGGAGCCTACGAGCAGTACTTC.

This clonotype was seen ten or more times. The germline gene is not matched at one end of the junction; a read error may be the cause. CDR3 amino acids: CASSLVSVGDARHIF. The CDR3 DNA reads TGTGCCAGCAGCTTAGTAAGTGTAGGGGATGCTCGTCACATCTTT. The chain couples TRBV7-2 to TRBJ1-1, with D perhaps TRBD1 (5 bases). This CDR3 comprises 15 residues. The V gene's germline CDR1 is SGHTA and CDR2 FQGNSA.

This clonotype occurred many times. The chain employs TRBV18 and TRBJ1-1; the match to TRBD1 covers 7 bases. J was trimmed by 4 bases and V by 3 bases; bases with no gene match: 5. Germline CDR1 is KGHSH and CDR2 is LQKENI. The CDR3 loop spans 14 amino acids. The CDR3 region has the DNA TGTGCCAGCTCACCGACAAGGGGGCTCACTGAAGCTTTCTTT. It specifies CASSPTRGLTEAFF.

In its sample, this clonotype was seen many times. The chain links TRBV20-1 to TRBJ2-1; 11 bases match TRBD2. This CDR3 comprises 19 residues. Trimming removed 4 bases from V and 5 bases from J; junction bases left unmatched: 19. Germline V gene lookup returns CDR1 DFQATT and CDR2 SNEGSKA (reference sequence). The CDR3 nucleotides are TGCAGTGCTAATGGGGCGGGTCTAGCGGGAGGCCTCTTGAACAATGAGCAGTTCTTC. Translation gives CSANGAGLAGGLLNNEQFF.

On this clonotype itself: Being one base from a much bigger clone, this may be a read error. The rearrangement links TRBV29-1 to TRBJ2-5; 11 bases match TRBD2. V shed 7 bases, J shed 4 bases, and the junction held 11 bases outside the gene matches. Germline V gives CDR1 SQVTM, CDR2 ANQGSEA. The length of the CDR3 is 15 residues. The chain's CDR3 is CSAEFSGRAPETQYF. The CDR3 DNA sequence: TGCAGCGCTGAGTTTAGCGGGAGGGCCCCAGAGACCCAGTACTTC. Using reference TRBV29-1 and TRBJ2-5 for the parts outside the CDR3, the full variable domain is SAVISQKPSRDICQRGTSLTIQCQVDSQVTMMFWYRQQPGQSLTLIATANQGSEATYESGFVIDKFPISRPNLTFSTLTVSNMSPEDSSIYLCSAEFSGRAPETQYFGPGTRLLVL.